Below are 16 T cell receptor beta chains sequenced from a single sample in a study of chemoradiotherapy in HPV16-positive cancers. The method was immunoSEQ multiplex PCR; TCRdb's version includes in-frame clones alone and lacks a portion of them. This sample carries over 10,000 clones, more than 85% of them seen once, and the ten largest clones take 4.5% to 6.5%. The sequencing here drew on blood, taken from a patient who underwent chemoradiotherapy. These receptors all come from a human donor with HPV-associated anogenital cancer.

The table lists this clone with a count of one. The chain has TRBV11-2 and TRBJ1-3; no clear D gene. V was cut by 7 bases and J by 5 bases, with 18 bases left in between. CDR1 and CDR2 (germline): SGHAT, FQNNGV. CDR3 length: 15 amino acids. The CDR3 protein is CASKTHRYARNTIYF. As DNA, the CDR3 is TGTGCCAGCAAAACCCACCGGTACGCAAGAAACACCATATATTTT.

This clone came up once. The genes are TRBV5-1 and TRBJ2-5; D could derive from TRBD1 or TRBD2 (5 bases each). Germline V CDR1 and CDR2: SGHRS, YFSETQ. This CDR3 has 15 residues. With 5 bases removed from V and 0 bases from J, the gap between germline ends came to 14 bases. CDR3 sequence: CASRDQGPYQETQYF. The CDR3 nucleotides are TGCGCCAGCAGGGATCAGGGACCATACCAAGAGACCCAGTACTTC.

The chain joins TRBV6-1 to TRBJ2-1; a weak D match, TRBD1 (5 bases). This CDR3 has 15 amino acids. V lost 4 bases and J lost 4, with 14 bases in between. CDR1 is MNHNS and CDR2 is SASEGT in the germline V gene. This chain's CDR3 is CASSVPGWLYNEQFF. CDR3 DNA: TGTGCCAGCAGTGTCCCAGGGTGGTTGTACAATGAGCAGTTCTTC.

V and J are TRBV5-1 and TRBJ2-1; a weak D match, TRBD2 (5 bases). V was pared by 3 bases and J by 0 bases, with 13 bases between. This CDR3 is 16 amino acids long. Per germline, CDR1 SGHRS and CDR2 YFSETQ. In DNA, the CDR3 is TGCGCCAGCAGCTCGGCGAGTGGGAGCTCCTACAATGAGCAGTTCTTC. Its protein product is CASSSASGSSYNEQFF.

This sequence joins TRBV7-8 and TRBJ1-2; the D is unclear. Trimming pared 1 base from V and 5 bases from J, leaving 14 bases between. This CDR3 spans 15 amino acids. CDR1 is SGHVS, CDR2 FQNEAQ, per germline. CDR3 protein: CASSLELGSEYGYTF. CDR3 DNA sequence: TGTGCCAGCAGCTTAGAACTAGGGTCGGAGTATGGCTACACCTTC.

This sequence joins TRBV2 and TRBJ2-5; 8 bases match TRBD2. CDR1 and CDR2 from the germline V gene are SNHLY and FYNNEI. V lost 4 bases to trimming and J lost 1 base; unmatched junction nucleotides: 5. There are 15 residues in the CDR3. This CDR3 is CASSASGLGQETQYF. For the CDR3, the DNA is TGTGCCAGCAGTGCCTCGGGACTAGGCCAAGAGACCCAGTACTTC.

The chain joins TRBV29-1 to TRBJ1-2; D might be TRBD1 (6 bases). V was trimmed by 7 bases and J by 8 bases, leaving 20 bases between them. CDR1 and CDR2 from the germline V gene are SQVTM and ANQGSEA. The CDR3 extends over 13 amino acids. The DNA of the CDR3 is TGCAGCGCAACAAACAGGGAGTTAAGGGGCTACACCTTC. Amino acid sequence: CSATNRELRGYTF.

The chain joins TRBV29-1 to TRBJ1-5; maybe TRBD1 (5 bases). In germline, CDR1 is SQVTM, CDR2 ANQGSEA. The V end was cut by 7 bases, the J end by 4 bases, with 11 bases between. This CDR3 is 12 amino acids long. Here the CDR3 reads CSANRKNQPQHF. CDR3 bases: TGCAGCGCAAACAGGAAAAATCAGCCCCAGCATTTT. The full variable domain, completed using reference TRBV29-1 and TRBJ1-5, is SAVISQKPSRDICQRGTSLTIQCQVDSQVTMMFWYRQQPGQSLTLIATANQGSEATYESGFVIDKFPISRPNLTFSTLTVSNMSPEDSSIYLCSANRKNQPQHFGDGTRLSIL.

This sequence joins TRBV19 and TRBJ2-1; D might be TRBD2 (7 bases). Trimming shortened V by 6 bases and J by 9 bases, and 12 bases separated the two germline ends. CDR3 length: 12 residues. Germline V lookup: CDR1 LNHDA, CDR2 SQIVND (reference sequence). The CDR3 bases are TGTGCCAGTAGGGGGGGGGCTATTGAGCAGTTCTTC. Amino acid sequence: CASRGGAIEQFF.

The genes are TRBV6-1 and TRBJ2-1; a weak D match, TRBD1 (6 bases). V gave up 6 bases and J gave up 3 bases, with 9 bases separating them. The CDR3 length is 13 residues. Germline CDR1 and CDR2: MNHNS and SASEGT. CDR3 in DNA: TGTGCCAGCAGCCCGGACAGCTACAATGAGCAGTTCTTC. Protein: CASSPDSYNEQFF.

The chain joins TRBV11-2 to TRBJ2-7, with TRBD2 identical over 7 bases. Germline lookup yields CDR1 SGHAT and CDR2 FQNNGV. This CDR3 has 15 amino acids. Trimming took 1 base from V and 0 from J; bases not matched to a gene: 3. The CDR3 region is CASSLGAGFSYEQYF. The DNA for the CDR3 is TGTGCCAGCAGCTTAGGAGCGGGGTTCTCCTACGAGCAGTACTTC. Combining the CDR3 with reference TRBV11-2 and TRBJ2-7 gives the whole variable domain EAGVAQSPRYKIIEKRQSVAFWCNPISGHATLYWYQQILGQGPKLLIQFQNNGVVDDSQLPKDRFSAERLKGVDSTLKIQPAKLEDSAVYLCASSLGAGFSYEQYFGPGTRLTVT.

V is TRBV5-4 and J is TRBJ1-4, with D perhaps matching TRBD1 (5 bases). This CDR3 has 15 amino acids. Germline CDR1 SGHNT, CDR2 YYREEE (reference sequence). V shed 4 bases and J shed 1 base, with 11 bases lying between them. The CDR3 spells CASSRRGGTNEKLFF. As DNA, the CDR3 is TGTGCCAGCAGCAGGCGGGGGGGAACTAATGAAAAACTGTTTTTT.

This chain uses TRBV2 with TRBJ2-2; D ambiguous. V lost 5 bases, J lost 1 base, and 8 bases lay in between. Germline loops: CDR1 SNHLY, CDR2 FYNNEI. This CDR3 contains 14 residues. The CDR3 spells CASSRMVNTGELFF. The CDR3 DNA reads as TGTGCCAGCAGTCGGATGGTGAACACCGGGGAGCTGTTTTTT.

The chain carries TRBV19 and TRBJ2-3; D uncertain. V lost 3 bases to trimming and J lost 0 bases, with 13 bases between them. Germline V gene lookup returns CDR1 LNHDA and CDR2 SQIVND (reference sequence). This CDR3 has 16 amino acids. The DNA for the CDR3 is TGTGCCAGTAGTATGTCGTCAGACTCGAGCACAGATACGCAGTATTTT. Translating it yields CASSMSSDSSTDTQYF.

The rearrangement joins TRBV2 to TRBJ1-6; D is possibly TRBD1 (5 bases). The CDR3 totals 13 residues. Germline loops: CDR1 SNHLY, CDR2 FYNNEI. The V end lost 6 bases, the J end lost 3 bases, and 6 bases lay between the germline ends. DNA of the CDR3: TGTGCCAGCAGGGGGGGCTATAATTCACCCCTCCACTTT. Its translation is CASRGGYNSPLHF.

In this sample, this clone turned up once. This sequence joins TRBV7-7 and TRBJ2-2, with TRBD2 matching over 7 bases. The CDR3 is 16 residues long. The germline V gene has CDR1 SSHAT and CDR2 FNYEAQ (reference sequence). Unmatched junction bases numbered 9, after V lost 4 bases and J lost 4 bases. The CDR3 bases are TGTGCCAGCAGCTCCACCTCGGGGGGACTCACCGGGGAGCTGTTTTTT. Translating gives CASSSTSGGLTGELFF. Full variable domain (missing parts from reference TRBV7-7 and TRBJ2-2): GAGVSQSPRYKVTKRGQDVTLRCDPISSHATLYWYQQALGQGPEFLTYFNYEAQPDKSGLPSDRFSAERPEGSISTLTIQRTEQRDSAMYRCASSSTSGGLTGELFFGEGSRLTVL.